This T cell receptor (beta chain) was obtained from a study of blood T cell repertoires in COVID-19. The protocol was immunoSEQ multiplex PCR, while the TCRdb copy is restricted to in-frame clones and leaves out a portion. Of about 55,000 clones in the sample, 75% to 90% are singletons; the top ten hold under 20%. V gave up 5 bases and J gave up 2 bases, with 20 bases separating them. CDR1 and CDR2 from the germline V gene are MGHRA and YSYEKL. The CDR3 loop spans 17 amino acids. The gene calls are TRBV4-1 and TRBJ2-3; no clear D. The sequence derives from a human donor in a cohort sampled during active COVID-19. The sequenced sample was peripheral blood. In DNA, the CDR3 is TGCGCCAGCAGCTCCCTCCATCAGCGATCGACCACAGATACGCAGTATTTT. Translation gives CASSSLHQRSTTDTQYF.